The TCR beta chain under discussion was sequenced for a study of T cells after yellow fever vaccination. V dropped 7 bases and J dropped 5 bases, with 14 bases sitting between them. CDR1 and CDR2 (germline): SEHNR, FQNEAQ (reference sequence). This CDR3 is 13 amino acids long. A word on this clonotype: No antigen is known for it.

General study findings and limits: Post-booster samples contained most primary-vaccination clones (approximately 95% CD4, approximately 88% CD8). Just a small share of clonotypes turned up in the CD4 compartment as well as the CD8 compartment.

Template switching with 5'RACE generated the TCR cDNA and added a universal primer site and UMIs. In TCRdb, the 5' RACE reads were re-called with MiXCR into one record per CDR3 protein. The table has about 160,000 distinct CDR3 sequences, approximately 9.9% seen once. The chain carries TRBV7-9 and TRBJ2-5; D unresolved. Sequencing was performed on CD8+ T cells sorted from PBMCs, taken 45 days after the yellow fever booster vaccination. The sequence was collected from a young man who received the YFV17D yellow fever vaccine. CDR3 nucleotides: TGTGCCAGCAACGGACCCATAAGGGAGACCCAGTACTTC. The encoded protein is CASNGPIRETQYF. Complete variable domain (other parts from reference TRBV7-9 and TRBJ2-5): DTGVSQNPRHKITKRGQNVTFRCDPISEHNRLYWYRQTLGQGPEFLTYFQNEAQLEKSRLLSDRFSAERPKGSFSTLEIQRTEQGDSAMYLCASNGPIRETQYFGPGTRLLVL.